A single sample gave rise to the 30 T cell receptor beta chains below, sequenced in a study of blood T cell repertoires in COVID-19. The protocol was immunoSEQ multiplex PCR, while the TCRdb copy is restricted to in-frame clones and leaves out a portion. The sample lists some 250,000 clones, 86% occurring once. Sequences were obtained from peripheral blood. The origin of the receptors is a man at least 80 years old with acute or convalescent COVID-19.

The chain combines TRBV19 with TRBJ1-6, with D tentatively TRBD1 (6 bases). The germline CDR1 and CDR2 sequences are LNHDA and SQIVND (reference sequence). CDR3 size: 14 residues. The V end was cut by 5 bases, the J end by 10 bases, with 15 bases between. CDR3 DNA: TGTGCCAGTAGTGGCCAAGGGGGTCGATCACCCCTCCACTTT. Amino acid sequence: CASSGQGGRSPLHF. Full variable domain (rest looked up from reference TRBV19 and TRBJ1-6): DGGITQSPKYLFRKEGQNVTLSCEQNLNHDAMYWYRQDPGQGLRLIYYSQIVNDFQKGDIAEGYSVSREKKESFPLTVTSAQKNPTAFYLCASSGQGGRSPLHFGNGTRLTVT.

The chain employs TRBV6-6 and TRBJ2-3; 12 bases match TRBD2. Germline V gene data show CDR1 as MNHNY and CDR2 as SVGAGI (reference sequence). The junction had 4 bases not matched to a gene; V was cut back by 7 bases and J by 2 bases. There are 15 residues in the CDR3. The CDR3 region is CASTTSGGSTDTQYF. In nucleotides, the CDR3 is TGTGCCAGCACGACTAGCGGGGGCTCCACAGATACGCAGTATTTT.

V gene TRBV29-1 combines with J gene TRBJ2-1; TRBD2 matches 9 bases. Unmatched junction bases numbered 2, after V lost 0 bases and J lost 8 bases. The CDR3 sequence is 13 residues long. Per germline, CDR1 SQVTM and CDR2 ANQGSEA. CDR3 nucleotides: TGCAGCGTTGAAGAACTAGCGGGCGATGAGCAGTTCTTC. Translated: CSVEELAGDEQFF.

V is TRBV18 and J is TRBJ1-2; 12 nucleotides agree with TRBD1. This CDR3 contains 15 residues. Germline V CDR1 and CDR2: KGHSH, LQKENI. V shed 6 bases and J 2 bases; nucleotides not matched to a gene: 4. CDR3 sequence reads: CASSSGTGGNYGYTF. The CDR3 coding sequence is TGTGCCAGCTCGTCCGGGACAGGGGGCAACTATGGCTACACCTTC. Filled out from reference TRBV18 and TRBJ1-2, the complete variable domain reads NAGVMQNPRHLVRRRGQEARLRCSPMKGHSHVYWYRQLPEEGLKFMVYLQKENIIDESGMPKERFSAEFPKEGPSILRIQQVVRGDSAAYFCASSSGTGGNYGYTFGSGTRLTVV.

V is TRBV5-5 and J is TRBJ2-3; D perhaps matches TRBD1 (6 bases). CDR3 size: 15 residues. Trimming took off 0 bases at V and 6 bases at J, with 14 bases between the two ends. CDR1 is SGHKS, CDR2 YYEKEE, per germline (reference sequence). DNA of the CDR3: TGTGCCAGCAGCTTGGGGGACGCAGGGGCCGATACGCAGTATTTT. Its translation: CASSLGDAGADTQYF.

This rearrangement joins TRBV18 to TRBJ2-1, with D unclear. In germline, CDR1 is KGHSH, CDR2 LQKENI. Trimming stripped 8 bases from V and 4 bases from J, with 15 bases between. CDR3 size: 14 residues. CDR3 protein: CASLARLTYNEQFF. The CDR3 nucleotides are TGTGCCAGCCTTGCTCGGCTGACATACAATGAGCAGTTCTTC.

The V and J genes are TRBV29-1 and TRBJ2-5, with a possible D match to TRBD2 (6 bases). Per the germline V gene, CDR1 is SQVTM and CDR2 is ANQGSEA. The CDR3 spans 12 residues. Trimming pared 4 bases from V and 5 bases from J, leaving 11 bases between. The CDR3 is CSVGSGVETQYF. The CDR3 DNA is TGCAGCGTTGGGTCGGGAGTCGAGACCCAGTACTTC.

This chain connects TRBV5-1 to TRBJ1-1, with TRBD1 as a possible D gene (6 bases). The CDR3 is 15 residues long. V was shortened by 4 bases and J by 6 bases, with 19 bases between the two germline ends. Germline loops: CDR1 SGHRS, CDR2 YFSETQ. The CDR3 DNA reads TGCGCCAGCAGCGTCAAAAGGCAGGGGTACGCTGAAGCTTTCTTT. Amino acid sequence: CASSVKRQGYAEAFF.

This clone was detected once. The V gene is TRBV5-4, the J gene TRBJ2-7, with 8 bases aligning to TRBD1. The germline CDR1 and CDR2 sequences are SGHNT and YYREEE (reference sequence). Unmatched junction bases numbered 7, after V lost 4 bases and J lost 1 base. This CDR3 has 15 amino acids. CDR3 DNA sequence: TGTGCCAGCAGCCGACGGACAGGGTGGTCCTACGAGCAGTACTTC. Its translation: CASSRRTGWSYEQYF.

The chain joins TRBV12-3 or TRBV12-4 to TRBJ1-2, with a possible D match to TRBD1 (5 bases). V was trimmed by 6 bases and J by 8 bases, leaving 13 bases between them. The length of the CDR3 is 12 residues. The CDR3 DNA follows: TGTGCCAGCAGCCGCGGGGCCGCCGGCTACACCTTC. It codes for CASSRGAAGYTF.

CDR3 coding DNA: TGTGCCAGCAGCCCGACCGGACAGGATTACTCCTACGAGCAGTACTTC. Translating it yields CASSPTGQDYSYEQYF. V is TRBV3-1 (or the pseudogene TRBV3-2) and J is TRBJ2-7, with 7 bases fitting TRBD1. Germline lookup yields CDR1 LGHDT and CDR2 YNNKEL (reference sequence). V gave up 4 bases and J gave up 0 bases; unmatched junction bases: 9. The CDR3 loop spans 16 amino acids.

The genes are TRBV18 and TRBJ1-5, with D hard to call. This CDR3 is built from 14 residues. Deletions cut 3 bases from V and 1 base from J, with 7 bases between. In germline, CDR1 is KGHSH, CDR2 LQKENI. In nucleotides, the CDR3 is TGTGCCAGCTCACCGACTACCAGCAATCAGCCCCAGCATTTT. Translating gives CASSPTTSNQPQHF.

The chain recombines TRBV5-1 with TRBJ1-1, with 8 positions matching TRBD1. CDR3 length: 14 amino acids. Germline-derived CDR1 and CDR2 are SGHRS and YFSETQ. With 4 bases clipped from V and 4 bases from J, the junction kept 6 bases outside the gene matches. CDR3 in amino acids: CASSSLQGVTEAFF. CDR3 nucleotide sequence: TGCGCCAGCAGCAGCTTACAGGGGGTCACTGAAGCTTTCTTT.

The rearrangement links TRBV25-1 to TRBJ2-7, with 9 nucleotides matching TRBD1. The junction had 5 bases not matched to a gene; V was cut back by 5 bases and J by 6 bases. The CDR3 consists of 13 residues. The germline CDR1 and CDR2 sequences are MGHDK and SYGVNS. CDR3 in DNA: TGTGCCAGCAGTCCGGGACAGGGACGCGAGCAGTACTTC. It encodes CASSPGQGREQYF.

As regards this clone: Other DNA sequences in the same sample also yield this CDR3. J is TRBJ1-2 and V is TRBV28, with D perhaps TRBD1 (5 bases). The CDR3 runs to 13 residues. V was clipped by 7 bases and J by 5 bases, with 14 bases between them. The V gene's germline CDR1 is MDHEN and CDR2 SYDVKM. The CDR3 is CASTPGGVYGYTF. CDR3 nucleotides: TGTGCCAGCACCCCGGGGGGGGTTTATGGCTACACCTTC.

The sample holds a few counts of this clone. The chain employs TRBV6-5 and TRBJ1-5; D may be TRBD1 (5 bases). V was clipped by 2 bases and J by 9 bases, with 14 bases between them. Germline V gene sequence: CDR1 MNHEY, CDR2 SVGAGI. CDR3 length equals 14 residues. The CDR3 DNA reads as TGTGCCAGCAGTTACGGACAAAGACTAGGGCCCCAGCATTTT. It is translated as CASSYGQRLGPQHF.

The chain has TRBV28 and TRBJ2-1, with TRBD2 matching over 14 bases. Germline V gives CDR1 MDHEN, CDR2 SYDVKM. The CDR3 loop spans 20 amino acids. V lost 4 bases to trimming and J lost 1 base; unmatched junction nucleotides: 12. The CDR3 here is CASSSPILTSGGESYNEQFF. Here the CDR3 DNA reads TGTGCCAGCAGTTCCCCCATCTTGACTAGCGGGGGGGAATCCTACAATGAGCAGTTCTTC.

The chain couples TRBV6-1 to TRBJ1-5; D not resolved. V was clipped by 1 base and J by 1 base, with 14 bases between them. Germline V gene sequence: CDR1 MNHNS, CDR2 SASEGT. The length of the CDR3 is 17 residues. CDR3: CASSEGSRGESNQPQHF. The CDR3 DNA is TGTGCCAGCAGTGAAGGTTCTCGGGGAGAGAGCAATCAGCCCCAGCATTTT.

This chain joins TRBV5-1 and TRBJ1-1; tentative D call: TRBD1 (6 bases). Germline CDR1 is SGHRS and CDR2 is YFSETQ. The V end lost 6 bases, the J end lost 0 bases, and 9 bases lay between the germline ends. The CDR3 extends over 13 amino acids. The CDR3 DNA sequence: TGCGCCAGCACTGGGACACTGAACACTGAAGCTTTCTTT. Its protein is CASTGTLNTEAFF.

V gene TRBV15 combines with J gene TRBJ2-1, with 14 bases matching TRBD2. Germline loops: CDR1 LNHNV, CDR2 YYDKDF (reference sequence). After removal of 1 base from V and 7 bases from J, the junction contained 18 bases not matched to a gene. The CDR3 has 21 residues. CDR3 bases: TGTGCCACCAGCAGAGCCGGGTCGGGACTAGCGGGAGAGTTCCCACGGAATGAGCAGTTCTTC. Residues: CATSRAGSGLAGEFPRNEQFF. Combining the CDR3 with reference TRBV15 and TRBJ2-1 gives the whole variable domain DAMVIQNPRYQVTQFGKPVTLSCSQTLNHNVMYWYQQKSSQAPKLLFHYYDKDFNNEADTPDNFQSRRPNTSFCFLDIRSPGLGDTAMYLCATSRAGSGLAGEFPRNEQFFGPGTRLTVL.

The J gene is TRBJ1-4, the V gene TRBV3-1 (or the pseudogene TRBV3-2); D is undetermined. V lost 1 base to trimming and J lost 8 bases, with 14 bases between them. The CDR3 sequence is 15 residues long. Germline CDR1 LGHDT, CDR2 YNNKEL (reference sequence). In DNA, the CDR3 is TGTGCCAGCAGCCAAGGAAGCGCCATCGGCGAAAAACTGTTTTTT. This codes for CASSQGSAIGEKLFF.

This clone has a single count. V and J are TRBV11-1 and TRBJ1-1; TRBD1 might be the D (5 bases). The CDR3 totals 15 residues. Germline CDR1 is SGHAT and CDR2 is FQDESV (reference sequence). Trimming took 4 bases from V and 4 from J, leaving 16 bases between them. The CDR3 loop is CASSSEGVASTEAFF. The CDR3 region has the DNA TGTGCCAGCAGCTCAGAAGGGGTCGCCAGCACTGAAGCTTTCTTT.

The CDR3 loop is CASSMGGGRNQPQHF. CDR3 in DNA: TGTGCCAGTAGTATGGGGGGGGGTCGCAATCAGCCCCAGCATTTT. The chain has TRBV19 and TRBJ1-5, with D tentatively TRBD1 (5 bases). CDR3 length equals 15 residues. Germline CDR1 and CDR2: LNHDA and SQIVND (reference sequence). V was clipped by 3 bases and J by 2 bases, with 11 bases between them. The whole variable domain, filled in from reference TRBV19 and TRBJ1-5, reads DGGITQSPKYLFRKEGQNVTLSCEQNLNHDAMYWYRQDPGQGLRLIYYSQIVNDFQKGDIAEGYSVSREKKESFPLTVTSAQKNPTAFYLCASSMGGGRNQPQHFGDGTRLSIL.

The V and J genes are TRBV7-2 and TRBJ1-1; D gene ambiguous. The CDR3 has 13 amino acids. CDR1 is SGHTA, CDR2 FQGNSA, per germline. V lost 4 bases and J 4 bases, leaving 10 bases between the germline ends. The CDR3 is CASSSRGPTEAFF. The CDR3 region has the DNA TGTGCCAGCAGCTCCCGCGGTCCCACTGAAGCTTTCTTT. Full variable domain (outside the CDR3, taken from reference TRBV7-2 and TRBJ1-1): GAGVSQSPSNKVTEKGKDVELRCDPISGHTALYWYRQSLGQGLEFLIYFQGNSAPDKSGLPSDRFSAERTGGSVSTLTIQRTQQEDSAVYLCASSSRGPTEAFFGQGTRLTVV.

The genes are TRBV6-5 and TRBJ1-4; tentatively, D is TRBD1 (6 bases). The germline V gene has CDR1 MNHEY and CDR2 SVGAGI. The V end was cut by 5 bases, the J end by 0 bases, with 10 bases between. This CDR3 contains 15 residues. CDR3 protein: CASSITGTTNEKLFF. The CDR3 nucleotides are TGTGCCAGCAGTATTACAGGGACAACTAATGAAAAACTGTTTTTT.

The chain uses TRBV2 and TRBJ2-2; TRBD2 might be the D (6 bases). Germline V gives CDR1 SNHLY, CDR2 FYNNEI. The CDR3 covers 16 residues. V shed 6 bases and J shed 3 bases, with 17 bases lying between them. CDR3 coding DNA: TGTGCCAGCAGCCCAGGGACTTCCCGTGACACCGGGGAGCTGTTTTTT. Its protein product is CASSPGTSRDTGELFF.

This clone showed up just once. CDR3: CASSDGGLHTEAFF. Here the CDR3 DNA reads TGTGCCAGCAGTGACGGGGGGTTGCACACTGAAGCTTTCTTT. The V and J genes are TRBV25-1 and TRBJ1-1; D is possibly TRBD1 (5 bases). The CDR3 is 14 amino acids. V was clipped by 3 bases and J by 3 bases, with 11 bases between them. Per the germline V gene, CDR1 is MGHDK and CDR2 is SYGVNS. Variable domain in full (rest from reference TRBV25-1 and TRBJ1-1): EADIYQTPRYLVIGTGKKITLECSQTMGHDKMYWYQQDPGMELHLIHYSYGVNSTEKGDLSSESTVSRIRTEHFPLTLESARPSHTSQYLCASSDGGLHTEAFFGQGTRLTVV.

The CDR3 DNA reads TGTGCCAGCAGCTCCCGGACTACATACGAGCAGTACTTC. Its protein product is CASSSRTTYEQYF. The chain uses TRBV3-1 (or the pseudogene TRBV3-2) and TRBJ2-7, with D possibly matching TRBD2 (6 bases). CDR3 length equals 13 residues. V was trimmed by 5 bases and J by 4 bases, leaving 12 bases between them. CDR1 and CDR2 from the germline V gene are LGHDT and YNNKEL (reference sequence).

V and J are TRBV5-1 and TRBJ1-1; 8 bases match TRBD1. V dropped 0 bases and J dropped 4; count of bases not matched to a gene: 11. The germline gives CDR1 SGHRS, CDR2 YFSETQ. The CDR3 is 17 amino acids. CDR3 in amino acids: CASSLASQGAFGTEAFF. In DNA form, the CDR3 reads TGCGCCAGCAGCTTGGCCTCGCAGGGGGCGTTCGGCACTGAAGCTTTCTTT. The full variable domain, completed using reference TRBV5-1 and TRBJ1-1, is KAGVTQTPRYLIKTRGQQVTLSCSPISGHRSVSWYQQTPGQGLQFLFEYFSETQRNKGNFPGRFSGRQFSNSRSEMNVSTLELGDSALYLCASSLASQGAFGTEAFFGQGTRLTVV.

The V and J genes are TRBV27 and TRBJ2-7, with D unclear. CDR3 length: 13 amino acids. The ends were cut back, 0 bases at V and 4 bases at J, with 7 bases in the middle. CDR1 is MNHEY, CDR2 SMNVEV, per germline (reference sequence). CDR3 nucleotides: TGTGCCAGCAGTTTATCGAGTCGGTACGAGCAGTACTTC. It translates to CASSLSSRYEQYF.